Below, 28 T cell receptor beta chains from the same sample are listed, as sequenced in a study of post-analysis software for immune sequencing data. Whole-study results and caveats: Patients showed TRBV5-6, TRBV5-1 and TRBV20-1 among 4 or 5 TRBV segments more frequent than in controls.

Each TCR beta cDNA library carried unique molecular identifiers. In TCRdb, the PCR reads were re-called with MiXCR into one record per CDR3 protein. The repertoire consists of about 540,000 distinct CDR3 sequences, with roughly 34% occurring once and the leading ten covering 5% to 6%. These TCRs' antigens remain unknown. Input material: blood. The receptors here all came from a girl aged 2-17 years with multiple sclerosis.

This chain connects TRBV20-1 to TRBJ1-5; weak D call: TRBD1 (6 bases). CDR1 is DFQATT, CDR2 SNEGSKA, per germline (reference sequence). Trimming stripped 5 bases from V and 4 bases from J, with 15 bases between. This CDR3 spans 14 amino acids. In DNA, the CDR3 is TGCAGTGCTCCCGCGGGACAAGTAAATCAGCCCCAGCATTTT. Translating gives CSAPAGQVNQPQHF.

The J gene is TRBJ2-5, the V gene TRBV27; TRBD1 is a possible D gene (6 bases). The J call may be faulty, since TRBJ2-7 better matches the DNA end. This CDR3 region has 14 residues. Per the germline V gene, CDR1 is MNHEY and CDR2 is SMNVEV (reference sequence). The CDR3 DNA follows: TGTGCCAGCAGGATACAGGGCGCTACCTACGAGCAGTACTTC. Translation gives CASRIQGATYEQYF.

The chain uses TRBV18 and TRBJ2-6; D ambiguous. This CDR3 is 16 amino acids long. Germline V gene sequence: CDR1 KGHSH, CDR2 LQKENI. V was cut by 6 bases and J by 2 bases, with 14 bases left in between. The CDR3 reads CASSRITATGANVLTF. CDR3 DNA sequence: TGTGCCAGCTCCCGGATAACAGCTACTGGGGCCAACGTCCTGACTTTC.

The chain uses TRBV15 and TRBJ2-1, with D unresolved. The J call is uncertain, as TRBJ2-7 better fits the DNA end. The V gene's germline CDR1 is LNHNV and CDR2 YYDKDF (reference sequence). The CDR3 contains 15 residues. The CDR3, as DNA: TGTGCCACCAGCAGAGTAGGCCTACAGTTGAATGAGCAGTACTTC. Protein sequence: CATSRVGLQLNEQYF.

This clonotype turned up a few times. The chain joins TRBV14 to TRBJ2-4; no clear D gene. Germline loops: CDR1 SGHDN, CDR2 FVKESK. The CDR3 contains 15 residues. Trimming stripped 4 bases from V and 9 bases from J, with 19 bases between. In DNA, the CDR3 is TGTGCCAGCAGCCTTTCGACGCAACCCACGTTCATTCAGTACTTC. Residues: CASSLSTQPTFIQYF.

This chain links TRBV5-1 with TRBJ2-6; maybe TRBD1 (6 bases). The CDR3 has 13 residues. CDR1 and CDR2 from the germline V gene are SGHRS and YFSETQ. The V end was cut by 0 bases, the J end by 12 bases, with 10 bases between. The CDR3 nucleotides read TGCGCCAGCAGCTTGGTCAGGGGTTTCGTCCTGACTTTC. Translated: CASSLVRGFVLTF.

CDR3 region: CSGMGTPLIEQYF. CDR3 nucleotide sequence: TGCAGCGGGATGGGGACTCCCTTGATAGAGCAGTACTTC. V gene TRBV20-1 combines with J gene TRBJ2-7; the D gene is possibly TRBD2 (6 bases). The CDR3 has 13 residues. Germline-derived CDR1 and CDR2 are DFQATT and SNEGSKA (reference sequence).

This clonotype was seen a few times. The gene calls are TRBV7-2 and TRBJ1-2; D ambiguous. The CDR3 consists of 14 residues. V shed 5 bases and J shed 4 bases, with 14 bases lying between them. Germline loops: CDR1 SGHTA, CDR2 FQGNSA. CDR3 region: CASSPPGGPYGYTF. The DNA for the CDR3 is TGTGCCAGCAGCCCACCGGGCGGGCCCTATGGCTACACCTTC.

The V call is TRBV18, the J call TRBJ1-6, with no clear D. V was shortened by 3 bases and J by 8 bases, with 8 bases between the two germline ends. Germline V gene lookup returns CDR1 KGHSH and CDR2 LQKENI. The CDR3 spans 13 residues. In DNA, the CDR3 is TGTGCCAGCTCACCCCTGGATGATTCACCCCTCCACTTT. Translating it yields CASSPLDDSPLHF. Filled out from reference TRBV18 and TRBJ1-6, the complete variable domain reads NAGVMQNPRHLVRRRGQEARLRCSPMKGHSHVYWYRQLPEEGLKFMVYLQKENIIDESGMPKERFSAEFPKEGPSILRIQQVVRGDSAAYFCASSPLDDSPLHFGNGTRLTVT.

The V call is TRBV7-2, the J call TRBJ2-5; 7 bases match TRBD1. V was pared by 5 bases and J by 3 bases, with 12 bases of the junction left unmatched. Germline CDR1 reads SGHTA; CDR2 reads FQGNSA. The CDR3 is made up of 16 amino acids. In DNA, the CDR3 is TGTGCCAGCAGCACCTTTGAGACAGGGTTCGAAGAGACCCAGTACTTC. Amino acids: CASSTFETGFEETQYF.

This clonotype was detected a few times. The chain couples TRBV2 to TRBJ2-1, with TRBD2 identical over 13 bases. J lost 8 bases, V lost 7 bases, and 17 bases had no gene match. The CDR3 runs to 18 residues. Germline V CDR1 and CDR2: SNHLY, FYNNEI. CDR3 loop: CASIGVDGLAGDNDEQFF. The CDR3 DNA reads as TGTGCCAGCATTGGCGTCGACGGACTAGCGGGGGATAATGATGAGCAGTTCTTC.

The gene calls are TRBV24-1 and TRBJ2-5; 7 bases map to TRBD1. This CDR3 contains 13 residues. The J segment lost 4 bases and the V segment lost 4 bases, leaving 2 bases of the junction unmatched. Germline V gene data show CDR1 as KGHDR and CDR2 as SFDVKD. The CDR3 DNA follows: TGTGCCACCAGTGAGGGGACAGCAGAGACCCAGTACTTC. Translated, it gives CATSEGTAETQYF.

For this clonotype: At one end, the junction sequence differs from germline, possibly due to a read error. The rearrangement links TRBV5-1 to TRBJ1-6; D is uncertain. Germline CDR1 SGHRS, CDR2 YFSETQ. This CDR3 region has 15 residues. In DNA form, the CDR3 reads TGCGCTAGCAGCTTGGCCGGTCACGGGAGGTCGGCCCTCCACTTT. Residues: CASSLAGHGRSALHF.

Only a few counts were recorded for this clonotype. The V call is TRBV6-5, the J call TRBJ1-2, with D unclear. This CDR3 is built from 13 residues. The germline gives CDR1 MNHEY, CDR2 SVGAGI. The germline V and J ends were trimmed by 6 bases and 4 bases, with 12 bases remaining between them. The CDR3 nucleotides read TGTGCCAGCAGAAGGTCTATCGGCTATGGCTACACCTTC. This translates into CASRRSIGYGYTF.

The CDR3 sequence: CASSPLAGVTIKEQFF. As DNA, the CDR3 is TGTGCCAGCAGCCCCCTAGCGGGGGTTACAATTAAGGAGCAGTTCTTC. The chain couples TRBV3-1 to TRBJ2-1, with 10 bases aligning to TRBD2. The CDR3 totals 16 residues. CDR1 LGHDT and CDR2 YNNKEL come from the germline V gene (reference sequence). With 4 bases clipped from V and 10 bases from J, the junction kept 13 bases outside the gene matches.

V is TRBV6-5 and J is TRBJ1-1; D unresolved. Germline assignment: CDR1 MNHEY and CDR2 SVGAGI. This CDR3 region has 13 residues. The V end was cut by 6 bases, the J end by 4 bases, with 12 bases between. In nucleotides, the CDR3 is TGTGCCAGCAGGCTTATGATGAGCACTGAAGCTTTCTTT. As protein: CASRLMMSTEAFF.

A few counts support this clonotype. CDR3: CASSQVRTGTYEQYF. CDR3 sequence (DNA): TGCGCCAGCAGCCAAGTACGGACAGGGACCTACGAGCAGTACTTC. V gene TRBV4-1 combines with J gene TRBJ2-7, with TRBD1 identical over 8 bases. Germline V gene data show CDR1 as MGHRA and CDR2 as YSYEKL. CDR3 length: 15 amino acids. Trimming removed 1 base from V and 2 bases from J; junction bases left unmatched: 4.

This clonotype was counted a few times. The chain joins TRBV18 to TRBJ1-2, with TRBD1 identical over 10 bases. V was pared by 3 bases and J by 6 bases, with 7 bases of the junction left unmatched. The CDR3 runs to 15 residues. CDR1 KGHSH and CDR2 LQKENI come from the germline V gene. Written as DNA, the CDR3 is TGTGCCAGCTCACCGACCGGGACAGGGGTGAATGGCTACACCTTC. Its protein is CASSPTGTGVNGYTF.

The gene calls are TRBV10-3 and TRBJ1-2; 8 nucleotides line up with TRBD1. V lost 7 bases to trimming and J lost 5 bases; unmatched junction nucleotides: 6. CDR1 and CDR2 (germline): ENHRY, SYGVKD. This CDR3 comprises 13 residues. In nucleotides, the CDR3 is TGTGCCATCACGGGACAGGACAGATATGGCTACACCTTC. Translation gives CAITGQDRYGYTF.

This clonotype appeared many times. This chain joins TRBV5-6 and TRBJ2-7, with D possibly being TRBD1 (6 bases). Trimming stripped 5 bases from V and 3 bases from J, with 12 bases between. Germline V lookup: CDR1 SGHDT, CDR2 YYEEEE. This CDR3 region has 13 residues. In nucleotides, the CDR3 is TGTGCCAGCAGTGCGGACAGAAACTACGAGCAGTACTTC. It is translated as CASSADRNYEQYF.

V is TRBV10-3 and J is TRBJ2-3; the D gene is possibly TRBD2 (6 bases). Germline V gene data show CDR1 as ENHRY and CDR2 as SYGVKD. V was trimmed by 7 bases and J by 0 bases, leaving 14 bases between them. This CDR3 region has 15 residues. In DNA form, the CDR3 reads TGTGCCATCAACCGGGACTCCATTAGCACAGATACGCAGTATTTT. It yields the protein CAINRDSISTDTQYF.

Only a few counts were recorded for this clonotype. The gene calls are TRBV20-1 and TRBJ2-7; a possible D gene is TRBD2 (5 bases). The CDR3 covers 12 residues. V lost 7 bases and J 3 bases, leaving 13 bases between the germline ends. From germline, CDR1 is DFQATT and CDR2 SNEGSKA (reference sequence). The CDR3 is CSGGGPDYEQYF. The CDR3 DNA reads TGCAGTGGAGGAGGTCCTGACTACGAGCAGTACTTC.

Ten or more counts support this clonotype. The chain recombines TRBV6-1 with TRBJ2-7; D is possibly TRBD1 or TRBD2 (5 bases each). Germline V gives CDR1 MNHNS, CDR2 SASEGT. The CDR3 has 12 residues. CDR3 sequence (DNA): TGTGCTTCGGGGACGGCGAACTACGAGCAGTACTTC. This codes for CASGTANYEQYF.

The table lists this clonotype with many counts. The chain uses TRBV7-8 and TRBJ2-1; no reliable D call. The ends were cut back, 1 base at V and 0 bases at J, with 16 bases in the middle. The CDR3 is 18 amino acids. The germline V gene encodes CDR1 SGHVS and CDR2 FQNEAQ. The CDR3 nucleotides read TGTGCCAGCAGCTTAGATCCCCTCGCGGCGAGCTCCTACAATGAGCAGTTCTTC. The encoded protein is CASSLDPLAASSYNEQFF.

This clonotype came up a few times. The gene calls are TRBV12-3 or TRBV12-4 and TRBJ1-2; TRBD1 is a possible D gene (6 bases). CDR3 size: 13 residues. V lost 4 bases and J lost 5, with 11 bases in between. The CDR3 DNA is TGTGCCAGCAGTTCACAGGGTTGGTATGGCTACACCTTC. This gives the protein CASSSQGWYGYTF.

The genes are TRBV19 and TRBJ1-6; 8 bases are a match to TRBD1. The CDR3 consists of 15 residues. Trimming cost V 4 bases and J 10 bases; bases outside gene matches: 9. Germline V gene sequence: CDR1 LNHDA, CDR2 SQIVND (reference sequence). CDR3 coding DNA: TGTGCCAGTAGTACCCGGACAGGGAGGGACTCACCCCTCCACTTT. Residues: CASSTRTGRDSPLHF.

This chain links TRBV5-5 with TRBJ1-6; no clear D gene. CDR3 size: 16 residues. V lost 2 bases, J lost 12 bases, and 21 bases lay in between. Germline V gene data show CDR1 as SGHKS and CDR2 as YYEKEE (reference sequence). The CDR3 region is CASSLKDLSISVPLHF. In DNA form, the CDR3 reads TGTGCCAGCAGCTTAAAGGACCTAAGCATTTCGGTACCCCTCCACTTT.

The genes are TRBV7-9 and TRBJ2-3, with TRBD2 matching over 7 bases. The CDR3 has 13 residues. V gave up 7 bases and J gave up 8 bases; unmatched junction bases: 9. Looked up from germline, CDR1 is SEHNR and CDR2 is FQNEAQ (reference sequence). The CDR3 DNA reads TGTGCCAGCAACCGACTAGCTCGGCGTACGCAGTATTTT. Residues: CASNRLARRTQYF.